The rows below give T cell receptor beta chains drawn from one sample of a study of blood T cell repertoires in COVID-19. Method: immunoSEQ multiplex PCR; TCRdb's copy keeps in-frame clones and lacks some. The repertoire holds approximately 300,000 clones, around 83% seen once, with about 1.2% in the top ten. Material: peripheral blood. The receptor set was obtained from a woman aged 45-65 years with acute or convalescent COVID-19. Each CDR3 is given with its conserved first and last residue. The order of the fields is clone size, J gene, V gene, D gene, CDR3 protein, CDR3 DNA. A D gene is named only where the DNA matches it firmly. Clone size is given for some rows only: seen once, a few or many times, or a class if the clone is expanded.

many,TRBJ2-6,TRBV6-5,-,CASSILASGANVLTF,TGTGCCAGCAGTATATTAGCTTCTGGGGCCAACGTCCTGACTTTC
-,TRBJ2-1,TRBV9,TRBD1,CASSVEGQGAHQFF,TGTGCCAGCAGCGTAGAGGGACAGGGGGCCCATCAGTTCTTC
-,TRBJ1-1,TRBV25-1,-,CASSDYRALAFF,TGTGCCAGCAGTGATTACAGGGCTCTAGCTTTCTTT
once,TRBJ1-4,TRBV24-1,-,CATSDQVSEKLFF,TGTGCCACCAGTGACCAAGTTAGCGAAAAACTGTTTTTT
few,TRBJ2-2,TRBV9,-,CASRASGSPNTGELFF,TGTGCCAGCAGGGCCTCAGGGTCCCCCAACACCGGGGAGCTGTTTTTT
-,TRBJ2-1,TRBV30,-,CAWSQYNEQFF,TGTGCCTGGAGTCAATACAATGAGCAGTTCTTC
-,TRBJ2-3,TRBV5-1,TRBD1,CASSLAGQVTDTQYF,TGCGCCAGCAGCTTGGCGGGACAGGTCACAGATACGCAGTATTTT
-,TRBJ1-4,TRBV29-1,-,CSVEPDRNEKLFF,TGCAGCGTTGAACCCGACAGAAATGAAAAACTGTTTTTT
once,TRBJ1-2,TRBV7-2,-,CASTRLEINYGYTF,TGTGCCAGCACCCGGTTAGAGATTAACTATGGCTACACCTTC
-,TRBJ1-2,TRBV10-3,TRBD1,CAISSGTGVAGYTF,TGTGCCATCAGTTCCGGGACAGGGGTGGCGGGCTACACCTTC
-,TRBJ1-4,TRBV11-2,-,CASSLAPPGGGTNEKLFF,TGTGCCAGCAGCTTAGCCCCGCCGGGGGGGGGAACTAATGAAAAACTGTTTTTT
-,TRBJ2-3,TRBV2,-,CASSEAGQGDTQYF,TGTGCCAGCAGTGAGGCAGGGCAGGGAGATACGCAGTATTTT
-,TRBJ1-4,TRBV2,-,CASSDGWGTLGEKLFF,TGTGCCAGCAGTGATGGATGGGGGACTTTAGGGGAAAAACTGTTTTTT
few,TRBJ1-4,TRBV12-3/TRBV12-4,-,CASRATGKLFF,TGTGCCAGCAGGGCCACAGGAAAACTGTTTTTT